The present T cell receptor (beta chain) was sequenced within a study of shared clonotypes between healthy human individuals (dated by TCRdb to the early 2020s). For context, the study as a whole: Three men and two women, aged 18 to 49 years, made up the cohort. For each donor, CD4 naive and CD4 memory were each run on three plates, CD8 naive on two plates, and CD8 memory on one plate. To estimate repertoire size and how much clonotype sharing occurs between individuals, the study deeply sequenced the blood TCR repertoires of several healthy adults. Different laboratories and diverse techniques were used to prepare libraries and sequence TCR repertoires, to increase sequencing depth and limit assay-specific biases. Leukapheresis yielded between about 0.9 and 9.5 billion PBMCs per donor.

Relative to germline, V is 2 bases shorter and J is 2 bases shorter, with 10 bases between their ends. The germline V gene gives CDR1 as SNHLY and CDR2 as FYNNEI. The CDR3 sequence holds 15 residues, the cysteine and phenylalanine included. The entry retains the CDR3 DNA only, 45 bases that are in frame from base 1. The donors were healthy, HIV-negative adults who had no recently reported acute infections or vaccinations. Only Caucasian adults living in Nashville, Tennessee, USA were represented among the donors. CD4+ T cells were enriched by magnetic negative selection; naive cells were then positively selected on CD45RA, and the negative fraction formed the memory subset. Blood was obtained by leukapheresis, after which PBMCs were separated by Ficoll-Histopaque density gradient centrifugation and cryopreserved in liquid nitrogen vapor phase. Analytical flow cytometry was used to check the purity and quantity of every magnetically sorted T cell population. Genomic DNA was isolated from every sorted fraction and measured by UV absorbance on a Nanodrop 2000c.

This clone occurred a few times. Its antigen specificity is not known. The sample holds no much larger clone one base away, and base qualities are not on file. TCR CDR3 regions were amplified from genomic DNA by multiplex PCR using the deep immunoSEQ assay. Extracted genomic DNA from each cell subset was spread evenly across all wells of several immunoSEQ 96-well plates, with each plate serving as a replicate. Each replicate PCR for sorted subsets received roughly 200 ng genomic DNA, equal to around 32,000 T cell genomes. Purified libraries were measured with a Qubit 3.0 fluorometer, size-checked on a Bioanalyzer 2100, and measured again with the KAPA Library Quantification kit. Every immunoSEQ 96-well plate was sequenced on a separate single-read 150-cycle Illumina NextSeq 550 flow cell. Processing in the source paper ran as follows. Because the immunoSEQ output included only junctional sequences and no quality scores, the filtering could not be the same as the filtering used for full-length reads. To assign V/J genes and CDR3, sequences were annotated against IMGT germline references using PyIR, a Python wrapper for IgBLAST v1.9. Reads were filtered out if the reads had weak V/J assignments (E-value above 1e-6), no CDR3, stop codons, out-of-frame junctions, or ambiguous translated residues. V3J clonotypes were defined by identical inferred V gene, J gene, and CDR3 amino acid sequence. Percentage overlap between repertoires was computed as shared unique clonotypes divided by the size of the smaller repertoire. RTK rarefaction, the Chao1 estimator, and Recon v2.1 estimates of unobserved clonotypes were used to assess repertoire richness. OLGA was used to compute generation probabilities for all TCRbeta clonotypes that the gDNA method yielded from a handful of donors. The immuneACCESS repertoire file appears here via TCRdb, limited to in-frame rearrangements. These files lack a portion of the clones; in checked studies, under half of the deficit traces to unresolved V genes, and the cause of the others is not known. Clone size and the V and J calls come from that table; the DNA yielded D and trimming. The sample table lists around 2.5 million clones, roughly 93% of them with a count of one. The ten largest make up roughly 0.36% of the sample.

Beyond this particular receptor, the publication reports: Based on pairwise subsampling, the degree of clonotype sharing among donors was expected to be affected by sequencing depth. The genetic and exposure-history diversity represented was limited by the small number of donors. Even with the large sequencing depth, rarefaction of the sorted-subset datasets indicated that sequencing was incomplete. Naive subsets generally had larger estimated clonotype richness than memory subsets. Across a handful of donors, approximately 5% of naive CD4, roughly 3.5% of naive CD8, 2.3% of memory CD4, and 0.3% to 0.45% of memory CD8 clonotypes were shared. Only blood was sampled, and tissue TCR repertoires likely differ from those in blood. Higher generation probabilities were observed for clonotypes shared by all four sorted-subset donors than for non-shared clonotypes.

The source is a man between 18 and 29 years old in good health. Some clones in this sample may be carry-over from other donors' samples. In this chain, TRBV2 is recombined with TRBJ1-5; no D segment can be confidently identified. What was sequenced was naive CD4+ T cells from PBMCs. The cell subset or site label corresponds to: CD45RA+ positively selected. The nucleotide sequence is TGTGCCAGCAGTGAACGCGGGGTGGGCAATCAGCCCCAGCATTTT. Its amino acids are CASSERGVGNQPQHF.